This T cell receptor (beta chain) was recovered during a study of T cell repertoires in cytomegalovirus infection. Across the whole study: CMV infection plus the matching HLA type was flagged by public TCR beta signatures.

Germline V gene data show CDR1 as SGDLS and CDR2 as YYNGEE. J was trimmed by 6 bases and V by 0 bases; bases with no gene match: 7. There are 16 residues in the CDR3. TCRdb used MiXCR to reprocess the reads, holding one entry per CDR3 protein. The sample carries roughly 300,000 distinct CDR3 sequences, under 30% recorded once. Of note for this clonotype: Its specificity is unknown.

General study findings and limits: Cumulative frequency of public TCR beta families picked out carriers of CMV plus the relevant HLA. HLA-C-restricted TCR beta clonotypes specific for CMV led the ex vivo response.

The sequence came from a human donor in good health (CMV status not recorded). Some clones in this sample may be carry-over from other donors' samples. The sample taken for sequencing was PBMCs. This chain connects TRBV9 to TRBJ2-1; 9 nucleotides line up with TRBD2. CDR3 nucleotide sequence: TGTGCCAGCAGCGTAGGGGCGGGGGGGCCCGGCAATGAGCAGTTCTTC. It yields the protein CASSVGAGGPGNEQFF.